The rows below give T cell receptor beta chains drawn from one sample of a study of blood T cell repertoires in COVID-19. The assay was immunoSEQ multiplex PCR, and TCRdb's table has in-frame clones only and misses some. The table shows 300,000 to 400,000 clones, with 70% to 90% occurring only once. Sequenced sample: peripheral blood. Source of these receptors: a human donor in a cohort sampled during active COVID-19. The CDR3 runs from the conserved cysteine through the conserved F or W. The D gene is left open where the match is weak. A clone size is listed for some rows: how often the clone was seen (once, few, many), or a class if it is expanded.

V gene	D gene	J gene	clone size	CDR3 DNA	CDR3 protein
TRBV30	NA	TRBJ1-6	NA	TGTGCCTGGAGAGCAGAAGACAGGACGGATAATTCACCCCTCCACTTT	CAWRAEDRTDNSPLHF
TRBV4-1	NA	TRBJ1-2	NA	TGCGCCAGCAGCCAAGATCCCTTCTATGGCTACACCTTC	CASSQDPFYGYTF
TRBV4-1	NA	TRBJ2-3	NA	TGCGCCAGCAGCCAGACAGAGAGCGTCGATACGCAGTATTTT	CASSQTESVDTQYF
TRBV11-2	TRBD2	TRBJ2-3	NA	TGTGCCAGCAGTCCTCTGAAGGGCGGGAGTTGGGATACGCAGTATTTT	CASSPLKGGSWDTQYF
TRBV4-1	TRBD2	TRBJ2-3	NA	TGCGCCAGCAGCCAATATTTTACCGGGAGGCCCGCAGATACGCAGTATTTT	CASSQYFTGRPADTQYF
TRBV2	NA	TRBJ1-5	NA	TGTGCCAGCAGTGTTCCGGGTAATCGCAATCAGCCCCAGCATTTT	CASSVPGNRNQPQHF
TRBV28	TRBD2	TRBJ2-2	NA	TGTGCCAGCAGTTTATCGCTAGCGGGAGGGCCCGGGGGAGCCGGGGAGCTGTTTTTT	CASSLSLAGGPGGAGELFF
TRBV28	TRBD1	TRBJ1-2	NA	TGTGCCAGCAGTTCTTCCGGGACAGGGGGCGATGGCTACACCTTC	CASSSSGTGGDGYTF
TRBV6-4	NA	TRBJ2-2	NA	TGTGCCAGCTTCAACAGGGTCGTGGGGGAGCTGTTTTTT	CASFNRVVGELFF
TRBV6-6	NA	TRBJ1-6	NA	TGTGCCAGCAGTGCCGGGACTTTGGGTGATTCACCCCTCCACTTT	CASSAGTLGDSPLHF
TRBV4-1	TRBD2	TRBJ2-5	NA	TGCGCCAGCAGCCATGCAGCGGGGTACCAAGAGACCCAGTACTTC	CASSHAAGYQETQYF
TRBV7-8	NA	TRBJ1-2	NA	TGTGCCAGCAGCTTAGACTCTCTGGTGGAGTATGGCTACACCTTC	CASSLDSLVEYGYTF
TRBV28	NA	TRBJ2-3	NA	TGTGCCAGCAGAAGAGCATCTGGCGGGTTCACAGATACGCAGTATTTT	CASRRASGGFTDTQYF
TRBV11-2	TRBD2	TRBJ2-3	NA	TGTGCCAGCAGCCGGCGGACTAGCGGGACAGATACGCAGTATTTT	CASSRRTSGTDTQYF
TRBV3-1/TRBV3-2	TRBD2	TRBJ2-3	NA	TGTGCCAGCAGCCAAGAAGCATTGGCGGGGGGTCTCACAGATACGCAGTATTTT	CASSQEALAGGLTDTQYF
TRBV21-1	NA	TRBJ2-5	once	TGTGCCAACGAGACTAGCGGGCCTAAAGAGACCCAGTACTTC	CANETSGPKETQYF
TRBV7-9	NA	TRBJ1-5	NA	TGTGCCAGCAGCTTCTCCGGGGACAATCAGCCCCAGCATTTT	CASSFSGDNQPQHF
TRBV11-3	TRBD2	TRBJ2-3	NA	TGTGCCAGCAGCTTAGGGGCTAGCGGGGGCCAGGATACGCAGTATTTT	CASSLGASGGQDTQYF